The clone carrying this T cell receptor (beta chain) was counted a single time. As handled by the study authors: Reference gene primers were amplified, and this amplification served to estimate nucleated cell counts. Libraries were prepared by immunoSEQ multiplex PCR; TCRdb keeps only in-frame clonotypes and omits some of them. The DNA gave D and trimming, while V, J and clone size come from that table. The table shows some 77,000 clones, with around 90% occurring only once. This sample was taken from a study of blood T cell repertoires in COVID-19. Study information: COVID-19 samples collected from the United States, Italy and Spain covered acute and convalescent phases.

The CDR3 spans 12 residues. From germline, CDR1 is MGHDK and CDR2 SYGVNS. Trimming removed 5 bases at V and 6 bases at J, with 10 bases between. This chain connects TRBV25-1 to TRBJ1-2; D is unclear. Sample: peripheral blood. The source is a woman of 80 years or more with active or convalescent COVID-19. In DNA, the CDR3 is TGTGCCAGCAGTTCCCGGCGGGATGGCTACACCTTC. Translating gives CASSSRRDGYTF.